A single TCR beta chain is shown here with its context. Measured with immunoSEQ multiplex PCR; TCRdb has only the in-frame clones, and not every one. This table holds 300,000 to 350,000 clones, 90% found once. These data originate in a study of Ad26.COV2.S vaccination and SARS-CoV-2 variants. The CDR3 spans 15 residues. Looked up from germline, CDR1 is LNHDA and CDR2 is SQIVND (reference sequence). The V and J ends lost 4 bases and 2 bases, in that order; junction bases with no gene match: 4. Described treatment: approximately 18 received Ad26.COV2.S at low or high dose, single or two shots; several received placebo; per-sample allocation not given. The samples date from day 63 after the first vaccine or placebo injection.

This TCR came from a person between 18 and 65 years old who received the Ad26.COV2.S COVID-19 vaccine or a placebo. Sequenced material: peripheral blood, taken in a trial of Ad26.COV2.S vaccine versus placebo. The chain uses TRBV19 and TRBJ2-3; 9 bases match TRBD2. Written as DNA, the CDR3 is TGTGCCAGTAGTACTAGCGGGGTGTACACAGATACGCAGTATTTT. As protein: CASSTSGVYTDTQYF.